The clone carrying this T cell receptor beta chain turned up a few times. The antigen remains undetermined. The sample comes from a study of post-analysis software for immune sequencing data. The wider study: Relapsing-remitting, secondary progressive and progressive-relapsing courses of multiple sclerosis were included.

Built from TCR beta cDNA, the libraries had unique molecular identifiers in them. A single record per CDR3 protein comes from TCRdb applying MiXCR to the PCR reads. The data show over 700,000 distinct CDR3 sequences, roughly 29% seen once. The CDR3 consists of 14 residues. Trimming stripped 6 bases from V and 1 base from J, with 12 bases between. Germline values: CDR1 LNHDA, CDR2 SQIVND (reference sequence). Broader study findings: Several TRBV segments occurring more often in patients than controls included TRBV5-6, TRBV5-1 and TRBV20-1.

This receptor was obtained from a girl aged 10-17 years with multiple sclerosis. This chain joins TRBV19 and TRBJ1-1; a weak D match, TRBD1 (5 bases). What was sequenced was blood. For the CDR3, the DNA is TGTGCCAGTAGACGGTATGGGGGGAACACTGAAGCTTTCTTT. As protein: CASRRYGGNTEAFF.